This T cell receptor (beta chain) was retrieved from a study of cytomegalovirus exposure and HLA in healthy donors. General study points: Later work found most CMV-associated TCR beta chains apparently HLA-restricted. Overall, some 160 TCR beta chains were annotated as cytomegalovirus-associated.

Comments on this clone: No antigen is known for it.

This CDR3 has 12 amino acids. The J segment lost 9 bases and the V segment lost 5 bases, leaving 2 bases of the junction unmatched. The germline V gene encodes CDR1 SGHVS and CDR2 FNYEAQ. Both 60 Vbeta primers and 13 Jbeta primers went into the PCR. The table came from immunoSEQ multiplex PCR; TCRdb's copy has only in-frame clones and leaves some out. This sample yields roughly 110,000 clones, of which roughly 80% are seen a single time; 22% belongs to the top ten. The genes are TRBV7-6 and TRBJ2-1, with 9 bases identical to TRBD2. The clonotype comes from a man aged 25 to 40 in good health and CMV-seropositive. Source material: PBMCs. The chain's CDR3 is CASSGTSSEQFF. CDR3 sequence (DNA): TGTGCCAGCAGCGGGACTAGCAGTGAGCAGTTCTTC.